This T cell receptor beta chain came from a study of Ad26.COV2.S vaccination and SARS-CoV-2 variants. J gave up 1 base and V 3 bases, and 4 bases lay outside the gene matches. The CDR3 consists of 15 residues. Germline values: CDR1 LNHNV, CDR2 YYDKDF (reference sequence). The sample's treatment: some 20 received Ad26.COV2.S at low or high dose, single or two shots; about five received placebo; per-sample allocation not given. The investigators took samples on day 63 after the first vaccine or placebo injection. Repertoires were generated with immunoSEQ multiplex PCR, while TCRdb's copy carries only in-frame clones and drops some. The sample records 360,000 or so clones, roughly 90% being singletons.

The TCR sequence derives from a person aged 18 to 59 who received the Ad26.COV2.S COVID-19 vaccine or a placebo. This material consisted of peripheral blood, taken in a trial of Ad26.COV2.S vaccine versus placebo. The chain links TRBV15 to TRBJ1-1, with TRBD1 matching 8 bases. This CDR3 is CATSSTGTGNTEAFF. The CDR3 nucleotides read TGTGCCACCAGCAGTACCGGGACAGGGAACACTGAAGCTTTCTTT. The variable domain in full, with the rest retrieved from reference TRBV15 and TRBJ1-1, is DAMVIQNPRYQVTQFGKPVTLSCSQTLNHNVMYWYQQKSSQAPKLLFHYYDKDFNNEADTPDNFQSRRPNTSFCFLDIRSPGLGDTAMYLCATSSTGTGNTEAFFGQGTRLTVV.